The clone carrying this T cell receptor beta chain was counted a few times. The CDR3 contains 16 residues. Germline V gene data show CDR1 as LNHDA and CDR2 as SQIVND (reference sequence). Trimming pared 2 bases from V and 0 bases from J, leaving 14 bases between. The record originates from a study of T cell repertoires in cytomegalovirus infection. Background on the study: Public TCR beta signatures were indicative of both CMV infection and a matching HLA type.

Using its own MiXCR run on the reads, TCRdb lists one record per CDR3 protein. The sample holds about 97,000 distinct CDR3 sequences; approximately 15% are singletons and the top ten take more than 7%. The specimen sequenced was PBMCs. The chain couples TRBV19 to TRBJ2-7; possible D gene TRBD2, 5 bases. This clonotype originated in a human donor in good health (CMV status not recorded). Some clones in this sample may be carry-over from other donors' samples. The CDR3 is CASSITSDSASYEQYF. Written as DNA, the CDR3 is TGTGCCAGTAGTATAACGTCGGACTCGGCCTCCTACGAGCAGTACTTC.